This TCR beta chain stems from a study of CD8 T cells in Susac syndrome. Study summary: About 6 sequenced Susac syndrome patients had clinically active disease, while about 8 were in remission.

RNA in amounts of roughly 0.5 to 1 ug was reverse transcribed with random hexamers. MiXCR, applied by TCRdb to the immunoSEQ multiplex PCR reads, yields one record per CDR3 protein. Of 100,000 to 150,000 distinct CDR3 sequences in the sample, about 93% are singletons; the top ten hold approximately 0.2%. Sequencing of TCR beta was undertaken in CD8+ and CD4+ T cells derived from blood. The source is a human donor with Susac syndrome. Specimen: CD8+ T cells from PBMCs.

CDR3 in DNA: TGTGCCAGCAGCTTCTTATCCGTAAGGGATGAGCAGTTCTTC. This sequence encodes CASSFLSVRDEQFF. This chain joins TRBV9 and TRBJ2-1; D gene unclear. Trimming took 4 bases from V and 8 from J, leaving 16 bases between them. Germline CDR1 is SGDLS and CDR2 is YYNGEE. The CDR3 consists of 14 residues.